This TCR beta chain was sequenced in a study of blood T cells in healthy people across ages. A J-beta primer mix and a sample-barcoded 5' primer were used in a second PCR of about 6 to 12 cycles. Each cDNA molecule carried a tag from a template-switch adaptor that contained 12 random nucleotides. In TCRdb, the 5' RACE reads were re-called with MiXCR into one record per CDR3 protein. The data show hundreds of thousands of distinct CDR3 sequences, more than 40% seen once. Study-level results: Investigators treated diversity estimates from one million T cells as underestimates.

Germline V CDR1 and CDR2: SGHTA, FQGNSA. The germline V and J ends were trimmed by 1 base and 0 bases, with 7 bases remaining between them. This CDR3 has 15 residues. The sample, approximately 10 milliliters of peripheral blood, was drawn from each donor. Details on this clonotype: The antigen remains unidentified.

The chain has TRBV7-2 and TRBJ2-1; maybe TRBD2 (5 bases). The source is a woman aged 55-70 years in good health. Sequenced material: blood. DNA of the CDR3: TGTGCCAGCAGCTTAGTAGCGTACTCCTACAATGAGCAGTTCTTC. Translation: CASSLVAYSYNEQFF.